Each of the 28 T cell receptor beta chains below was sequenced from the same sample in a study of blood T cell repertoires in COVID-19. Measured with immunoSEQ multiplex PCR; TCRdb has only the in-frame clones, and not every one. The sample contains roughly 230,000 clones, around four fifths of which appear only once. The sample comprised peripheral blood. The origin of the receptors is a woman older than 75 with COVID-19, enrolled during active disease.

This clone was picked up one time. This chain links TRBV7-2 with TRBJ2-1; D uncertain. The V gene's germline CDR1 is SGHTA and CDR2 FQGNSA. V lost 0 bases to trimming and J lost 3 bases, with 3 bases between them. CDR3 length equals 13 residues. The CDR3 nucleotides are TGTGCCAGCAGCTTAGCCAACTACAATGAGCAGTTCTTC. It encodes CASSLANYNEQFF. The entire variable domain, with the rest obtained from reference TRBV7-2 and TRBJ2-1, is as follows: GAGVSQSPSNKVTEKGKDVELRCDPISGHTALYWYRQSLGQGLEFLIYFQGNSAPDKSGLPSDRFSAERTGGSVSTLTIQRTQQEDSAVYLCASSLANYNEQFFGPGTRLTVL.

The V call is TRBV7-2, the J call TRBJ2-3; TRBD2 matches at 10 bases. V shed 1 base, J shed 6 bases, and the junction held 10 bases outside the gene matches. This CDR3 has 17 residues. Germline loops: CDR1 SGHTA, CDR2 FQGNSA. CDR3 loop: CASSLVGSGGLRDTQYF. In DNA, the CDR3 is TGTGCCAGCAGCTTAGTAGGTAGCGGGGGGCTCCGGGATACGCAGTATTTT.

The chain couples TRBV5-1 to TRBJ2-1; TRBD2 aligns across 9 bases. Unmatched junction bases numbered 4, after V lost 0 bases and J lost 6 bases. The CDR3 is 15 amino acids. Germline V CDR1 and CDR2: SGHRS, YFSETQ. DNA of the CDR3: TGCGCCAGCAGCTTGGAGCCTAGCGGGGCCAATGAGCAGTTCTTC. Translated, it gives CASSLEPSGANEQFF.

The chain combines TRBV19 with TRBJ1-1; D may be TRBD1 (5 bases). The germline gives CDR1 LNHDA, CDR2 SQIVND (reference sequence). This CDR3 region has 14 residues. Trimming removed 4 bases from V and 6 bases from J, with 15 bases in between. The CDR3 region is CASSTTSGIPEAFF. The CDR3 nucleotides read TGTGCCAGTAGTACAACTTCAGGGATCCCTGAAGCTTTCTTT.

The V gene is TRBV7-2, the J gene TRBJ1-1; 7 nucleotides line up with TRBD1. CDR1 and CDR2 from the germline V gene are SGHTA and FQGNSA. The CDR3 sequence is 13 residues long. V lost 7 bases and J lost 7; bases outside the gene matches: 9. The CDR3 loop reads CASIISGGYEAFF. Written as DNA, the CDR3 is TGTGCCAGCATCATATCAGGGGGGTATGAAGCTTTCTTT. The full variable domain, in which reference TRBV7-2 and TRBJ1-1 provide the parts outside the CDR3, is GAGVSQSPSNKVTEKGKDVELRCDPISGHTALYWYRQSLGQGLEFLIYFQGNSAPDKSGLPSDRFSAERTGGSVSTLTIQRTQQEDSAVYLCASIISGGYEAFFGQGTRLTVV.

This clone came up once. The CDR3 bases are TGTGCCACCAGCTATATAGCGGGGGGTACCGGGGAGCTGTTTTTT. This encodes CATSYIAGGTGELFF. The V and J genes are TRBV15 and TRBJ2-2; 10 bases map to TRBD2. Germline loops: CDR1 LNHNV, CDR2 YYDKDF (reference sequence). The CDR3 contains 15 residues. The V and J ends lost 5 bases and 5 bases, in that order; junction bases with no gene match: 5.

Of note for this clone: Other DNA sequences from this sample encode an identical CDR3 as well. The rearrangement links TRBV6-1 to TRBJ1-1; TRBD1 aligns across 8 bases. Germline V gene lookup returns CDR1 MNHNS and CDR2 SASEGT. After removal of 1 base from V and 3 bases from J, the junction contained 1 base not matched to a gene. The CDR3 extends over 14 amino acids. The CDR3 protein is CASSEGQGYTEAFF. CDR3 DNA sequence: TGTGCCAGCAGTGAAGGACAGGGGTACACTGAAGCTTTCTTT.

The V and J genes are TRBV27 and TRBJ2-1; 13 positions match TRBD2. The germline V gene has CDR1 MNHEY and CDR2 SMNVEV (reference sequence). After removal of 7 bases from V and 9 bases from J, the junction contained 15 bases not matched to a gene. This CDR3 region has 17 residues. CDR3 amino acids: CASIRQLAGGPKGEQFF. The CDR3 DNA sequence: TGTGCCAGCATACGTCAACTAGCGGGGGGGCCTAAGGGTGAGCAGTTCTTC.

In this sample, this clone turned up once. The gene calls are TRBV5-4 and TRBJ1-2, with D maybe TRBD1 (6 bases). CDR3 size: 13 residues. The germline CDR1 and CDR2 sequences are SGHNT and YYREEE (reference sequence). V was trimmed by 1 base and J by 6 bases, leaving 10 bases between them. CDR3 sequence reads: CASSLTGNDGYTF. CDR3 nucleotide sequence: TGTGCCAGCAGCTTGACAGGGAATGATGGCTACACCTTC.

The chain links TRBV5-1 to TRBJ1-6; 9 bases are shared with TRBD1. With V trimmed by 4 bases and J by 8 bases, 7 bases remained unmatched. CDR1 SGHRS and CDR2 YFSETQ come from the germline V gene. The CDR3 has 15 residues. CDR3 DNA sequence: TGCGCCAGCAGCCAAGGGACAGGGTTGGATTCACCCCTCCACTTT. It encodes CASSQGTGLDSPLHF.

The chain recombines TRBV13 with TRBJ1-5; tentative D call: TRBD1 (6 bases). Per the germline V gene, CDR1 is PRHDT and CDR2 is FYEKMQ (reference sequence). The length of the CDR3 is 14 residues. Trimming took 4 bases from V and 5 from J, leaving 12 bases between them. The chain's CDR3 is CASSSSGTHQPQHF. The CDR3 bases are TGTGCCAGCAGCTCATCCGGGACACATCAGCCCCAGCATTTT.

On this clone itself: The sample holds other DNA sequences that translate to the same CDR3. The rearrangement links TRBV6-5 to TRBJ1-1; D remains unclear. Germline V gene data show CDR1 as MNHEY and CDR2 as SVGAGI. V was trimmed by 0 bases and J by 1 base, leaving 3 bases between them. The length of the CDR3 is 13 residues. The CDR3 DNA reads TGTGCCAGCAGTTACTCTCGGAACACTGAAGCTTTCTTT. As protein: CASSYSRNTEAFF.

The chain is built from TRBV7-7 and TRBJ1-3, with D tentatively TRBD1 (6 bases). The CDR3 contains 16 residues. Germline lookup yields CDR1 SSHAT and CDR2 FNYEAQ (reference sequence). With 5 bases removed from V and 0 bases from J, the gap between germline ends came to 14 bases. The CDR3 nucleotides are TGTGCCAGCAGCCCCGGACAGTTTTTCTCTGGAAACACCATATATTTT. Protein product: CASSPGQFFSGNTIYF.

The chain has TRBV3-1 (or the pseudogene TRBV3-2) and TRBJ1-2, with 9 bases fitting TRBD1. Trimming cost V 4 bases and J 7 bases; bases outside gene matches: 22. The CDR3 sequence is 19 residues long. CDR1 is LGHDT, CDR2 YNNKEL, per germline (reference sequence). CDR3 residues: CASSPEILTSGTGIGGYTF. The DNA of the CDR3 is TGTGCCAGCAGCCCGGAAATTCTGACTTCCGGGACAGGGATCGGTGGCTACACCTTC.

Only a few counts were recorded for this clone. The CDR3 region is CASSQLRDNEAFF. The CDR3 coding sequence is TGTGCCAGCAGCCAGCTCCGGGACAATGAAGCTTTCTTT. The rearrangement joins TRBV3-1 (or the pseudogene TRBV3-2) to TRBJ1-1, with a tentative D call TRBD1 (6 bases). The CDR3 is 13 residues long. Trimming left V 3 bases short and J 7 bases short, with 12 bases between. Germline CDR1 LGHDT, CDR2 YNNKEL (reference sequence).

The chain joins TRBV19 to TRBJ1-5, with 9 bases fitting TRBD1. The V segment lost 1 base and the J segment 9 bases; nucleotides outside the gene matches: 4. Germline V CDR1 and CDR2: LNHDA, SQIVND (reference sequence). The CDR3 contains 14 residues. This CDR3 is CASSIGDRVGPQHF. In nucleotides, the CDR3 is TGTGCCAGTAGTATAGGGGACAGGGTAGGGCCCCAGCATTTT.

This chain connects TRBV11-2 to TRBJ1-4; D is perhaps TRBD1 (5 bases). CDR3 length: 13 amino acids. Germline values: CDR1 SGHAT, CDR2 FQNNGV. With 6 bases removed from V and 14 bases from J, the gap between germline ends came to 19 bases. This chain's CDR3 is CASRADSQQSLFF. For the CDR3, the DNA is TGTGCCAGCAGGGCTGACAGCCAGCAGAGCCTGTTTTTT.

This chain joins TRBV7-2 and TRBJ2-7; tentative D call: TRBD1 (6 bases). The CDR3 totals 14 residues. The V end lost 5 bases, the J end lost 0 bases, and 11 bases lay between the germline ends. Germline lookup yields CDR1 SGHTA and CDR2 FQGNSA. The CDR3 is CASSPRGNSYEQYV. The CDR3 DNA reads TGTGCCAGCAGCCCCAGGGGAAACTCCTACGAGCAGTACGTC.

The chain employs TRBV4-3 and TRBJ1-2, with 7 bases matching TRBD1. After removal of 0 bases from V and 3 bases from J, the junction contained 1 base not matched to a gene. The CDR3 spans 14 residues. Germline lookup yields CDR1 LGHNA and CDR2 YSLEER. The CDR3 DNA reads as TGCGCCAGCAGCCAAGACAGGGGGGACTATGGCTACACCTTC. Translating gives CASSQDRGDYGYTF.

V gene TRBV7-3 combines with J gene TRBJ1-6, with a possible D match to TRBD1 (5 bases). CDR3 length: 14 residues. V was clipped by 2 bases and J by 8 bases, with 10 bases between them. The germline V gene has CDR1 SGHTA and CDR2 FQGTGA. CDR3 residues: CASSLQGGDSPLHF. CDR3 bases: TGTGCCAGCAGCTTACAGGGAGGGGATTCACCCCTCCACTTT.

A single count supports this clone. V gene TRBV5-1 combines with J gene TRBJ2-5; tentatively, D is TRBD1 (6 bases). The V and J ends lost 2 bases and 0 bases respectively, with 8 bases between them. The CDR3 has 14 amino acids. Germline CDR1 and CDR2: SGHRS and YFSETQ. CDR3 sequence reads: CASSFTGYQETQYF. CDR3 nucleotides: TGCGCCAGCAGCTTTACAGGGTACCAAGAGACCCAGTACTTC.

V and J are TRBV28 and TRBJ1-2; maybe TRBD1 (5 bases). Germline V gene sequence: CDR1 MDHEN, CDR2 SYDVKM. V shed 5 bases and J shed 0 bases, with 16 bases lying between them. This CDR3 region has 16 residues. DNA for the CDR3: TGTGCCAGCAGTAAGGACACAAAGCTTTCTAACTATGGCTACACCTTC. Its translation: CASSKDTKLSNYGYTF.

The rearrangement joins TRBV18 to TRBJ1-4; D is ambiguous. The germline CDR1 and CDR2 sequences are KGHSH and LQKENI. The CDR3 has 13 amino acids. V was clipped by 3 bases and J by 5 bases, with 7 bases between them. The CDR3: CASSPGRNEKLFF. CDR3 bases: TGTGCCAGCTCACCCGGCAGGAATGAAAAACTGTTTTTT. The variable domain in full, completed from reference TRBV18 and TRBJ1-4, reads NAGVMQNPRHLVRRRGQEARLRCSPMKGHSHVYWYRQLPEEGLKFMVYLQKENIIDESGMPKERFSAEFPKEGPSILRIQQVVRGDSAAYFCASSPGRNEKLFFGSGTQLSVL.

V usage is TRBV2 and J usage is TRBJ1-1; 7 bases agree with TRBD1. The CDR3 length is 13 residues. Germline CDR1 and CDR2: SNHLY and FYNNEI. Losses at the gene ends were 6 bases for V and 5 bases for J; bases not matched to a gene: 6. The CDR3 DNA follows: TGTGCCAGCAGATATACAGGGGATACTGAAGCTTTCTTT. It is translated as CASRYTGDTEAFF. The variable domain in full, completed from reference TRBV2 and TRBJ1-1, reads EPEVTQTPSHQVTQMGQEVILRCVPISNHLYFYWYRQILGQKVEFLVSFYNNEISEKSEIFDDQFSVERPDGSNFTLKIRSTKLEDSAMYFCASRYTGDTEAFFGQGTRLTVV.

CDR3 protein: CASSLKGSSYEQYV. The CDR3 DNA sequence: TGTGCCAGCAGCCTAAAAGGGAGCTCCTACGAGCAGTACGTC. This chain uses TRBV5-4 with TRBJ2-7; D is perhaps TRBD2 (5 bases). The length of the CDR3 is 14 residues. The germline gives CDR1 SGHNT, CDR2 YYREEE (reference sequence). Trimming pared 4 bases from V and 0 bases from J, leaving 11 bases between.

The rearrangement joins TRBV6-2 or TRBV6-3 to TRBJ2-5, with D tentatively TRBD2 (5 bases). CDR3 length equals 15 residues. V was trimmed by 2 bases and J by 1 base, leaving 11 bases between them. CDR1 and CDR2 from the germline V gene are MNHEY and SVGEGT. The CDR3 region has the DNA TGTGCCAGCAGTTACCCCCACCGGGGCCAAGAGACCCAGTACTTC. Its translation: CASSYPHRGQETQYF.

This chain links TRBV29-1 with TRBJ2-5, with 11 bases matching TRBD2. This CDR3 contains 13 residues. Trimming cost V 8 bases and J 4 bases; bases outside gene matches: 6. Looked up from germline, CDR1 is SQVTM and CDR2 is ANQGSEA. CDR3 residues: CSTGTSGPETQYF. The DNA for the CDR3 is TGCAGCACAGGGACTAGCGGACCAGAGACCCAGTACTTC.

The chain is built from TRBV19 and TRBJ1-1, with D perhaps matching TRBD1 (5 bases). The germline V gene has CDR1 LNHDA and CDR2 SQIVND (reference sequence). The CDR3 loop spans 15 amino acids. The V gene lost 7 bases and the J gene lost 3 bases, with 18 bases spanning the gap. In DNA form, the CDR3 reads TGTGCCAGTAATCCCGTCGACAGAAGTTACACTGAAGCTTTCTTT. Translation gives CASNPVDRSYTEAFF.